This T cell receptor beta chain was identified during a study of regulatory T cells in long-lasting Graves disease. This clonotype has a count of ten or more. HTBI primers from iRepertoire and Arm-PCR of CDR3 regions yielded the TCR beta libraries. In the original processing: Overall, samples carried approximately 60 TRBV and 13 to 15 TRBJ segments. Using its own MiXCR run on the multiplex PCR reads, TCRdb lists one record per CDR3 protein. These V and J calls are TCRdb output, not the study's own analysis. The repertoire consists of about 350,000 distinct CDR3 sequences, with about 17% occurring once and the leading ten covering around 20%. Time point noted: newly diagnosed GD, antithyroid drugs for less than 3 months. Scientists built the TCR library using RNA that was extracted from PBMCs. This CDR3 contains 15 residues. V was pared by 6 bases and J by 1 base, with 13 bases between. Per germline, CDR1 SGHTA and CDR2 FQGNSA.

Another study also made use of these data, one on T cells in Graves' hyperthyroidism and ophthalmopathy. That work states: Graves' hyperthyroidism is called stable when ophthalmopathy does not progress within 18 months. Participants, patients aged 18 to 65, had newly diagnosed hyperthyroidism with a duration under 2 months. The study used the HTBI primer set for a first-round RT-PCR of the TCR CDR3.

This sequence originates from a woman between 18 and 29 years old with Graves disease. The source was peripheral blood mononuclear cells (PBMCs), collected at new diagnosis, from a patient treated with antithyroid drugs. V gene TRBV7-2 combines with J gene TRBJ2-1, with D maybe TRBD2 (7 bases). The CDR3 DNA is TGTGCCAGCAGGGGGGGGCCCCAATCCTACAATGAGCAGTTCTTC. Amino acid sequence: CASRGGPQSYNEQFF.